The 12 T cell receptor beta chains below were found in one sample sequenced in a study of graft-versus-host responses after intestinal transplantation. Here immunoSEQ multiplex PCR was the method, and the copy in TCRdb shows in-frame clones only, minus some. The sample contains 150,000 or so clones, approximately 91% of which appear only once. The antigens for these receptors are not known. The sample was unstimulated CD4+ T cells sorted from spleen or lymph node cells, taken before intestinal transplant. These receptors originate from a human donor who received an intestinal transplant.

The J gene is TRBJ2-3, the V gene TRBV19; D unresolved. Trimming stripped 3 bases from V and 1 base from J, with 17 bases between. Germline CDR1 is LNHDA and CDR2 is SQIVND (reference sequence). This CDR3 region has 17 residues. CDR3 loop: CASSIGISWLGTDTQYF. For the CDR3, the DNA is TGTGCCAGTAGTATTGGGATTAGCTGGCTGGGCACAGATACGCAGTATTTT.

This clone was counted once. This CDR3 is CASSFRLAGGSNEQFF. DNA for the CDR3: TGTGCCAGCAGCTTCCGTCTAGCGGGAGGTTCCAATGAGCAGTTCTTC. The rearrangement links TRBV11-3 to TRBJ2-1; 11 nucleotides line up with TRBD2. The V gene end was trimmed by 3 bases and the J gene end by 6 bases; junction bases not matched to a gene: 7. The CDR3 has 16 amino acids. Germline V gene sequence: CDR1 SGHNT, CDR2 YENEEA.

This chain connects TRBV9 to TRBJ2-5, with a possible D match to TRBD2 (6 bases). The CDR3 loop spans 17 amino acids. V lost 3 bases, J lost 5 bases, and 23 bases lay in between. Per the germline V gene, CDR1 is SGDLS and CDR2 is YYNGEE. As DNA, the CDR3 is TGTGCCAGCAGCGAATCCCAACCGGGACTCCTCCCTGAGACCCAGTACTTC. It specifies CASSESQPGLLPETQYF.

The rearrangement uses TRBV7-9 and TRBJ1-5; 8 nucleotides align to TRBD1. Germline V lookup: CDR1 SEHNR, CDR2 FQNEAQ (reference sequence). The length of the CDR3 is 14 residues. After removal of 5 bases from V and 3 bases from J, the junction contained 3 bases not matched to a gene. The CDR3 protein is CASSRTGFNQPQHF. In DNA form, the CDR3 reads TGTGCCAGCAGCCGGACAGGGTTCAATCAGCCCCAGCATTTT.

The rearrangement joins TRBV5-8 to TRBJ2-1, with 14 bases matching TRBD2. The germline V gene has CDR1 SGHTS and CDR2 YDEGEE. Trimming cost V 4 bases and J 3 bases; bases outside gene matches: 6. The CDR3 extends over 17 amino acids. The CDR3 nucleotides are TGTGCCAGCAGCACGGGGACTAGCGGGAGTGTCTACAATGAGCAGTTCTTC. This translates into CASSTGTSGSVYNEQFF.

The chain uses TRBV7-6 and TRBJ1-5, with D unresolved. Germline CDR1 and CDR2: SGHVS and FNYEAQ. The CDR3 has 13 amino acids. V lost 4 bases, J lost 3 bases, and 7 bases lay in between. DNA of the CDR3: TGTGCCAGCAGCTCCACCTACAATCAGCCCCAGCATTTT. Translation gives CASSSTYNQPQHF.

This clone has a single count. V is TRBV5-6 and J is TRBJ2-5; 11 nucleotides match TRBD2. The CDR3 has 14 amino acids. Trimming at V came to 4 bases and at J to 9 bases, leaving 8 bases not matched to a gene. The germline V gene has CDR1 SGHDT and CDR2 YYEEEE. CDR3 in amino acids: CASSGTSGTTAQYF. The CDR3 DNA reads as TGTGCCAGCAGCGGGACTAGCGGAACCACGGCCCAGTACTTC.

The rearrangement uses TRBV10-3 and TRBJ2-7, with D perhaps being TRBD1 or TRBD2 (6 bases each). The germline gives CDR1 ENHRY, CDR2 SYGVKD. V was clipped by 5 bases and J by 2 bases, with 16 bases between them. CDR3 length: 15 residues. CDR3: CAISPEGGFTYEQYF. Here the CDR3 DNA reads TGTGCCATCAGTCCCGAGGGGGGCTTCACCTACGAGCAGTACTTC.

CDR3 DNA: TGTGCCAGCAGTGAAGTGGGGGTTGGTTCCACTGAAGCTTTCTTT. Protein: CASSEVGVGSTEAFF. This chain uses TRBV2 with TRBJ1-1, with D tentatively TRBD1 (5 bases). This CDR3 contains 15 residues. Germline V lookup: CDR1 SNHLY, CDR2 FYNNEI. V lost 1 base, J lost 4 bases, and 13 bases lay in between.

The chain has TRBV10-3 and TRBJ2-7, with D possibly being TRBD2 (5 bases). Germline V CDR1 and CDR2: ENHRY, SYGVKD. Deletions cut 2 bases from V and 6 bases from J, with 5 bases between. CDR3 length: 11 amino acids. CDR3: CAISESGEQYF. The CDR3, as DNA: TGTGCCATCAGTGAGAGCGGCGAGCAGTACTTC.

V is TRBV7-3 and J is TRBJ2-2, with D perhaps matching TRBD2 (6 bases). Trimming cost V 5 bases and J 4 bases, with 8 bases left between them. CDR1 SGHTA and CDR2 FQGTGA come from the germline V gene. This CDR3 region has 13 residues. The CDR3 DNA reads as TGTGCCAGCAGCCGGACTATCACCGGGGAGCTGTTTTTT. Its protein product is CASSRTITGELFF.

This clone was counted a single time. The V and J genes are TRBV21-1 and TRBJ2-7; the DNA was not used to check the table's D call, TRBD1. TRBV21-1 is deemed a pseudogene. The CDR3 runs 14 residues. The CDR3 nucleotides are TGTGCCAGCAGCCGGGACAGGGCTCACTACGAGCAGTACTTC. It translates to CASSRDRAHYEQYF.